Sequencing of this TCR beta chain was carried out in a study of blood T cell repertoires in COVID-19. Study as a whole: Sites across the United States, Italy and Spain contributed samples from acute and convalescent COVID-19. From T cells, B-cell-depleted T cells, or PBMCs came the material, which was cDNA or gDNA.

Methods used by the authors: Using reference gene primer amplification, nucleated cell counts were estimated. Only in-frame clones appear in the TCRdb table, and some are missing; sequencing was by immunoSEQ multiplex PCR. V and J calls and clone size follow that table, whereas D and trimming were derived from the DNA. The sample lists roughly 180,000 clones, roughly 86% occurring once. The CDR3 covers 20 residues. With V trimmed by 2 bases and J by 0 bases, 15 bases remained unmatched. CDR1 KGHSH and CDR2 LQKENI come from the germline V gene. The gene calls are TRBV18 and TRBJ1-1; 10 bases align to TRBD1. Sequencing input: peripheral blood. The sequence was obtained from a man aged 35 to 55 who had recovered from COVID-19. In nucleotides, the CDR3 is TGTGCCAGCTCACCATGGGTTTTGGGACAGGGGCCATCTATGAACACTGAAGCTTTCTTT. This gives the protein CASSPWVLGQGPSMNTEAFF.